This T cell receptor (beta chain) was sequenced in a study of blood T cell repertoires in COVID-19. Study-level background: COVID-19 samples, acute and convalescent, were from the United States, Italy and Spain.

TCRdb keeps only in-frame clones here, not all; method: immunoSEQ multiplex PCR. This table has under 95,000 clones, more than 80% appearing once. CDR1 and CDR2 (germline): MNHNY, SVGAGI (reference sequence). CDR3 length: 15 amino acids. V dropped 0 bases and J dropped 6 bases, with 15 bases sitting between them. The V gene is TRBV6-6, the J gene TRBJ2-7; D remains ambiguous. The clonotype was recovered from a woman aged 80 or older with acute or convalescent COVID-19. The sample taken for sequencing was peripheral blood. This CDR3 reads CASSYSQSTGAEQYF. DNA of the CDR3: TGTGCCAGCAGTTACTCGCAGAGTACCGGAGCCGAGCAGTACTTC.